The clone carrying this TCR beta chain was observed many times. What it binds is not known. V shed 3 bases and J shed 8 bases, with 6 bases lying between them. Looked up from germline, CDR1 is KGHDR and CDR2 is SFDVKD. This CDR3 comprises 12 residues. A duration under 3 months, NOSPECS ≥4, CAS ≥3 and moderate-to-severe activity characterized the donors with ophthalmopathy. Other autoimmune diseases, uncontrolled infections, pregnancy or lactation excluded patients from enrollment. The authors diagnosed from clinical symptoms, serum thyroxine, TRAb, thyroid ultrasound and orbital computed tomography. The data derive from a study of Graves' ophthalmopathy and Graves' hyperthyroidism. Whole-study findings and limits: Most expanded clonotypes from thyroid (those above 0.001 frequency) were also found in blood.

As the template, RNA transcripts were used to amplify TCR beta CDR3 regions. HTBI primers were employed in first-round RT-PCR, then a second-round multiplex PCR followed. One entry per CDR3 protein results from TCRdb running MiXCR on the multiplex PCR reads. The sample shows around 660,000 distinct CDR3 sequences, over 40% of them seen only once. The sequenced sample was peripheral blood. This rearrangement joins TRBV24-1 to TRBJ2-2; D gene ambiguous. This clonotype was obtained from an adult man with Graves' ophthalmopathy. DNA of the CDR3: TGTGCCACCAGTGATGAGGTGGGGGAGCTGTTTTTT. Protein product: CATSDEVGELFF.